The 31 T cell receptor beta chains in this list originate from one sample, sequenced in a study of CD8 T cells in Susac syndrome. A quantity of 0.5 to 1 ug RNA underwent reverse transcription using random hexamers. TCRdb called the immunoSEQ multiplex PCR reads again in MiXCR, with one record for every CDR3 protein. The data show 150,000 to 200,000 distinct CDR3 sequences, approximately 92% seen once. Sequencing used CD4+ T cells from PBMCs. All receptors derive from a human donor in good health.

For the CDR3, the DNA is TGTGCCAGCAGCCAAGATGCTAGCGGGACCGGGGAGCTGTTTTTT. Its translation is CASSQDASGTGELFF. The chain joins TRBV3-1 to TRBJ2-2; 8 bases agree with TRBD2. Germline values: CDR1 LGHDT, CDR2 YNNKEL (reference sequence). Losses at the gene ends were 0 bases for V and 5 bases for J; bases not matched to a gene: 2. CDR3 length: 15 amino acids.

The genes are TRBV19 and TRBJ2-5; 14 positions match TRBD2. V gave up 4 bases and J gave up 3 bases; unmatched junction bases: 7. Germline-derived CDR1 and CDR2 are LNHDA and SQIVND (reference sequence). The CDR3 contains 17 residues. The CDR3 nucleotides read TGTGCCAGTAGTAGGCGCCCGGGACTAGCGGGGGAAGAGACCCAGTACTTC. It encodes CASSRRPGLAGEETQYF.

The CDR3 reads CASTESSYNSPLHF. The CDR3 region has the DNA TGTGCCAGTACCGAGAGCTCCTATAATTCACCCCTCCACTTT. The chain carries TRBV19 and TRBJ1-6, with D uncertain. Trimming took off 7 bases at V and 0 bases at J, with 7 bases between the two ends. The CDR3 covers 14 residues. CDR1 is LNHDA, CDR2 SQIVND, per germline (reference sequence).

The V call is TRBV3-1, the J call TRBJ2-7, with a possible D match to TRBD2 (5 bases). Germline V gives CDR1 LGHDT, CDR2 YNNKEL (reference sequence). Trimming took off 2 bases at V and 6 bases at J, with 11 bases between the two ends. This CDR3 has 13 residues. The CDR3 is CASSQRLAAEQYF. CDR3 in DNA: TGTGCCAGCAGCCAACGGCTAGCAGCCGAGCAGTACTTC.

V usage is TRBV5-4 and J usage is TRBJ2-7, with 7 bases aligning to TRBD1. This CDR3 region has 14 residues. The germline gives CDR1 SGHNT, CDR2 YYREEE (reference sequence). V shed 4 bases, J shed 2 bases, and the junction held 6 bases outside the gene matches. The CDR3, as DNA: TGTGCCAGCAGCACCCAGGGGGACACCTACGAGCAGTACTTC. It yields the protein CASSTQGDTYEQYF.

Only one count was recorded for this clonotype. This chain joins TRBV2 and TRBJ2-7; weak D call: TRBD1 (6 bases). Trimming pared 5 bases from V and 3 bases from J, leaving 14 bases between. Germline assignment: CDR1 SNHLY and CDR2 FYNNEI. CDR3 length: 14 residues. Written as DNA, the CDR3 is TGTGCCAGCAGTCTGACAGGTACCCTCTACGAGCAGTACTTC. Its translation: CASSLTGTLYEQYF.

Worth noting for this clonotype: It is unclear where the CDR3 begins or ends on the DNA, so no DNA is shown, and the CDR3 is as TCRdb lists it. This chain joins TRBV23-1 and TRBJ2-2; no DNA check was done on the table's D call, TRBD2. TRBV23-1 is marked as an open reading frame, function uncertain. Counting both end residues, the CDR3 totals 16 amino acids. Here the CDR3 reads CASSHPPPTEPGSCFF.

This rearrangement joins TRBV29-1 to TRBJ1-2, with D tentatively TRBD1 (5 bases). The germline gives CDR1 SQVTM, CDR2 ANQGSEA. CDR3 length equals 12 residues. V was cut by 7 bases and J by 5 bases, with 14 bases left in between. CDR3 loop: CSGGGSAYGYTF. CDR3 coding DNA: TGCAGCGGGGGGGGTTCCGCATATGGCTACACCTTC.

CDR3 amino acids: CATRDRKGALKIEQYF. For the CDR3, the DNA is TGTGCCACCAGGGACCGGAAGGGGGCCTTAAAGATCGAGCAGTACTTC. The rearrangement uses TRBV15 and TRBJ2-7; TRBD1 agrees at 7 bases. This CDR3 contains 16 residues. The germline V gene has CDR1 LNHNV and CDR2 YYDKDF (reference sequence). V gave up 6 bases and J gave up 6 bases; unmatched junction bases: 17.

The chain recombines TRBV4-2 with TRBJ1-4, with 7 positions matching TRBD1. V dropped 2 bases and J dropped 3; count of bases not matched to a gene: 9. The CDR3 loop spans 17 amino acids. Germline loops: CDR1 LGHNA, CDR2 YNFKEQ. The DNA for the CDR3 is TGTGCCAGCAGCCAACACCCGGGCGGGACAGCTAATGAAAAACTGTTTTTT. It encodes CASSQHPGGTANEKLFF.

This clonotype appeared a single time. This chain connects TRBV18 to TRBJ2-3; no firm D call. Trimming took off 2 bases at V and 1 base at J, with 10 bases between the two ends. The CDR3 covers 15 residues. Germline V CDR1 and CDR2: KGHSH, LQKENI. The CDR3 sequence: CASSPTLLGTDTQYF. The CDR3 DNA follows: TGTGCCAGCTCACCAACGCTTTTGGGCACAGATACGCAGTATTTT.

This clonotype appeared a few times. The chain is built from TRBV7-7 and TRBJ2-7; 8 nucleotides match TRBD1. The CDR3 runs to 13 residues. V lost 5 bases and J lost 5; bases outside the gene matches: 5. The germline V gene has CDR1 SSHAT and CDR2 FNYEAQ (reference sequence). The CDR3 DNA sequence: TGTGCCAGCAGCCTCGGACAGGGCGACGAGCAGTACTTC. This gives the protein CASSLGQGDEQYF.

The CDR3 protein is CASSQKTSLEQYF. CDR3 sequence (DNA): TGTGCCAGCAGCCAAAAGACATCCCTCGAGCAGTACTTC. The chain links TRBV7-2 to TRBJ2-7; no firm D call. With 5 bases removed from V and 6 bases from J, the gap between germline ends came to 14 bases. This CDR3 region has 13 residues. CDR1 is SGHTA and CDR2 is FQGNSA in the germline V gene.

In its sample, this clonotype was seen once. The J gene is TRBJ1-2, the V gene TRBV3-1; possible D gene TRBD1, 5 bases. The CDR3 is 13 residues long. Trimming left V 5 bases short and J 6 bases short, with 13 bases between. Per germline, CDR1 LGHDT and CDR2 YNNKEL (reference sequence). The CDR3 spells CASSFGAGDGYTF. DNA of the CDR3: TGTGCCAGCAGCTTTGGGGCAGGCGATGGCTACACCTTC.

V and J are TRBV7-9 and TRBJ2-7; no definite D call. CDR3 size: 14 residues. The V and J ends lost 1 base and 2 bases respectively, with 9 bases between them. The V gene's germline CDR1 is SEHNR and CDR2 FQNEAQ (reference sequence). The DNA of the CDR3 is TGTGCCAGCAGCTTAGATCCCCTAACCTACGAGCAGTACTTC. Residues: CASSLDPLTYEQYF.

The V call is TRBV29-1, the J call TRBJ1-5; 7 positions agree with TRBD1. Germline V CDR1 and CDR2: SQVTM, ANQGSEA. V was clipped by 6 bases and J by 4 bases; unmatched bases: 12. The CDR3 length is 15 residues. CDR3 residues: CSVIIGGQRNQPQHF. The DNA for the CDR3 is TGCAGCGTCATCATAGGGGGACAGAGGAATCAGCCCCAGCATTTT.

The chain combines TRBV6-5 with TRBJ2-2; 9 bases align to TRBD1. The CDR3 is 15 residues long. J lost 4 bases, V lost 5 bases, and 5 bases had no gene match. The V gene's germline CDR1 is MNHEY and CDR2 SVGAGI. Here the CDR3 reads CASSPWTGVTGELFF. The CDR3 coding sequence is TGTGCCAGCAGTCCGTGGACAGGGGTCACCGGGGAGCTGTTTTTT.

CDR3 in amino acids: CASSTLRAGGYEQYF. The DNA for the CDR3 is TGTGCCAGCAGTACCTTGCGAGCGGGGGGCTACGAGCAGTACTTC. The V and J genes are TRBV6-2 or TRBV6-3 and TRBJ2-7, with TRBD2 matching 9 bases. Unmatched junction bases numbered 8, after V lost 5 bases and J lost 3 bases. The CDR3 spans 15 residues. Germline V CDR1 and CDR2: MNHEY, SVGEGT.

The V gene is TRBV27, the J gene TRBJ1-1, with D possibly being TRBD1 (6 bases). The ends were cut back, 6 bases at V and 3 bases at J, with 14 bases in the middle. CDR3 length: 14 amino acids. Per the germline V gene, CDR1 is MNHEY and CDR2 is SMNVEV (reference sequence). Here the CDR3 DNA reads TGTGCCAGCAGCCAGACAGGTCCGGACACTGAAGCTTTCTTT. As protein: CASSQTGPDTEAFF.

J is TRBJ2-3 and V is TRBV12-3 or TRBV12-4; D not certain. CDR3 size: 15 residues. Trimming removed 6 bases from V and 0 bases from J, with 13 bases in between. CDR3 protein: CASSIRLSSTDTQYF. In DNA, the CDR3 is TGTGCCAGCAGCATACGACTCTCTAGCACAGATACGCAGTATTTT.

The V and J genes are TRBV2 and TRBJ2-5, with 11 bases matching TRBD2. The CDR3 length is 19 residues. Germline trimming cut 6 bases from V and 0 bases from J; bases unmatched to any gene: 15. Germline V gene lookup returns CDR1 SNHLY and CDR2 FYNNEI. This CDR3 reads CASRVGWRLAGHHQETQYF. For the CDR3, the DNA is TGTGCCAGCAGAGTTGGTTGGAGACTAGCGGGACACCACCAAGAGACCCAGTACTTC.

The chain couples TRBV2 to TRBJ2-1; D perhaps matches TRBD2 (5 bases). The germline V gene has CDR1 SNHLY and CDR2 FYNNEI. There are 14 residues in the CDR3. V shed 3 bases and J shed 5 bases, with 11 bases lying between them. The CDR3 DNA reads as TGTGCCAGCAGTGAGCGGACTCCCGACAATGAGCAGTTCTTC. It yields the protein CASSERTPDNEQFF.

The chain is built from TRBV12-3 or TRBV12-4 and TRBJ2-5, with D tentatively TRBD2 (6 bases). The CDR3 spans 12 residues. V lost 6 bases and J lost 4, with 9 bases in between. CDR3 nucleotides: TGTGCCAGCAGGCGGGGAGGAGAGACCCAGTACTTC. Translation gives CASRRGGETQYF.

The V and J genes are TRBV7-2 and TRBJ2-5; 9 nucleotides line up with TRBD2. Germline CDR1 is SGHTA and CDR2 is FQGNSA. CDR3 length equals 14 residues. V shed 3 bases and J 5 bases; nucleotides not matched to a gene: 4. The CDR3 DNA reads TGTGCCAGCAGCTTGAGCGGGGGGTTTGAGACCCAGTACTTC. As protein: CASSLSGGFETQYF.

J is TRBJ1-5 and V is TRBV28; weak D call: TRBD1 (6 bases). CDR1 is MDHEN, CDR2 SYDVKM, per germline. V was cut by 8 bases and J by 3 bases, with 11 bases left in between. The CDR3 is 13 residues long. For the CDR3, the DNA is TGTGCCAGCGGGGGGGCAGACAATCAGCCCCAGCATTTT. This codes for CASGGADNQPQHF.

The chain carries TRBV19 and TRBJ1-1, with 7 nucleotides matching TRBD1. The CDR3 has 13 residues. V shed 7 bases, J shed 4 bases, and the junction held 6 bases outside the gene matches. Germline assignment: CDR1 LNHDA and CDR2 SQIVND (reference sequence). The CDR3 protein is CASNEGAFTEAFF. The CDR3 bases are TGTGCCAGTAACGAGGGGGCGTTCACTGAAGCTTTCTTT. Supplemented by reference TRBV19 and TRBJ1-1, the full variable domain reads DGGITQSPKYLFRKEGQNVTLSCEQNLNHDAMYWYRQDPGQGLRLIYYSQIVNDFQKGDIAEGYSVSREKKESFPLTVTSAQKNPTAFYLCASNEGAFTEAFFGQGTRLTVV.

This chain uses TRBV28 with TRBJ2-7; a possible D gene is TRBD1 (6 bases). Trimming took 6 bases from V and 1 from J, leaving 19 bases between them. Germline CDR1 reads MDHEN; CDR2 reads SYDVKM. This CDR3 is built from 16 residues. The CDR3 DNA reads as TGTGCCAGCAGCTCCCCCCCATCACAGGGTTCCTACGAGCAGTACTTC. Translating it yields CASSSPPSQGSYEQYF.

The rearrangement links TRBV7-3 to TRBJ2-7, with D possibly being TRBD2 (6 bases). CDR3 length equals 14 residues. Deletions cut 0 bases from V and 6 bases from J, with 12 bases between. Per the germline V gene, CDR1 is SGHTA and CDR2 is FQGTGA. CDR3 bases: TGTGCCAGCAGCTTAACGTGGGAGGTTGGCGAGCAGTACTTC. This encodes CASSLTWEVGEQYF.

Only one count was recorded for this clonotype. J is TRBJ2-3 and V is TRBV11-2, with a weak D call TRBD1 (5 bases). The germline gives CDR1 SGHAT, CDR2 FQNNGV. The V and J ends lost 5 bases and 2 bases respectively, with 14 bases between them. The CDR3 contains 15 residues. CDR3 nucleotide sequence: TGTGCCAGCAGCCTCCGCAGACAGCCCACAGATACGCAGTATTTT. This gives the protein CASSLRRQPTDTQYF.

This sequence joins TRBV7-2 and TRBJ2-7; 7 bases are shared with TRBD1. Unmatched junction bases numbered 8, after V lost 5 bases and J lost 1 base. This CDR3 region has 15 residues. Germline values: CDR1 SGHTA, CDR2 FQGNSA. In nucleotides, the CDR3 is TGTGCCAGCAGCCATCGGACAGGAAGGTCCTACGAGCAGTACTTC. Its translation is CASSHRTGRSYEQYF.

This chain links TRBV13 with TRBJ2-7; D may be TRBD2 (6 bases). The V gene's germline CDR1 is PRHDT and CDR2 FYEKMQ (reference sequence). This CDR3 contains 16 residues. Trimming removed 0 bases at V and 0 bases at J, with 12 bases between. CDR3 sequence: CASSLGWGGDSYEQYF. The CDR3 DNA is TGTGCCAGCAGCTTAGGATGGGGCGGGGACTCCTACGAGCAGTACTTC.